This T cell receptor beta chain was sequenced in a study of blood T cell repertoires in COVID-19. Study at large: Sources were T cells, B-cell-depleted T cells, or PBMCs; the material itself was cDNA or gDNA.

Original processing notes: The authors estimated nucleated cell counts from reference gene primer amplification. The method was immunoSEQ multiplex PCR; TCRdb's version includes in-frame clones alone and lacks a portion of them. V, J and clone size are taken as reported in that table, and D and trimming were inferred from the DNA itself. This sample has over 150,000 clones, with 82% found just once. CDR1 is GTSNPN, CDR2 SVGIG, per germline (reference sequence). Trimming stripped 2 bases from V and 0 bases from J, with 10 bases between. This CDR3 has 14 residues. The receptor comes from a woman of 80 years or more with active or convalescent COVID-19. The sequencing sample was made of peripheral blood. The chain carries TRBV30 and TRBJ1-2; no firm D call. The CDR3 bases are TGTGCCTGGAGTCTCACTCCACCTAACTATGGCTACACCTTC. Protein sequence: CAWSLTPPNYGYTF.